This T cell receptor beta chain was found in a study of blood T cell repertoires in COVID-19. Study overall: Spain, Italy and the United States supplied samples that represented acute and convalescent COVID-19. Sources were T cells, B-cell-depleted T cells, or PBMCs; the material itself was cDNA or gDNA.

The CDR3 covers 12 residues. V shed 8 bases and J shed 4 bases, with 11 bases lying between them. Germline V lookup: CDR1 SNHLY, CDR2 FYNNEI. Original data processing: Counts of nucleated cells, estimated from reference gene primer amplification, were obtained. Sequencing used immunoSEQ multiplex PCR; TCRdb keeps in-frame clones, though not all of them. D and trimming were read from the DNA, whereas the V and J calls and clone size are those reported in that table. The data show fewer than 500,000 clones, more than 65% seen once. The receptor comes from a human donor with acute or convalescent COVID-19. The donor label of this sample is uncertain. The V gene is TRBV2, the J gene TRBJ1-2; D might be TRBD1 (6 bases). Sample: peripheral blood. The CDR3 loop reads CASQGQTYGYTF. The CDR3 DNA reads TGTGCCAGCCAAGGACAGACCTATGGCTACACCTTC.